This is a list of T cell receptor beta chains from one sample in a study of OX40 agonist ivuxolimab in advanced cancers. Assay: immunoSEQ multiplex PCR; the TCRdb copy retains only in-frame clones and omits some. The table has around 84,000 clones, more than 70% seen once. The sequencing used CD4+ or CD8+ T cells sorted from blood, collected in a trial of the OX40 agonist ivuxolimab. The origin of the receptors is an adult with an advanced solid tumor such as melanoma, head and neck, liver or kidney cancer. Each CDR3 is given with its conserved first and last residue. Each record gives: V gene, CDR3 protein.

v_gene: TRBV18
CDR3aa: CASSPGDYGYTF

v_gene: TRBV15
CDR3aa: CATSREGGGKSGELFF

v_gene: TRBV10-3
CDR3aa: CAISESSGANTGELFF

v_gene: TRBV6-1
CDR3aa: CASRQGGYEQYF

v_gene: TRBV6-1
CDR3aa: CASLVTALNSPLHF

v_gene: TRBV6-1
CDR3aa: CASSGTFMNTEAFF

v_gene: TRBV18
CDR3aa: CASSPPGSVIYGYTF

v_gene: TRBV28
CDR3aa: CASSLDRARKYEQYF

v_gene: TRBV7-2
CDR3aa: CASSLAWGAANIQYF

v_gene: TRBV9
CDR3aa: CASSEGTSNEKLFF

v_gene: TRBV19
CDR3aa: CASSLQREGRNIQYF

v_gene: TRBV5-1
CDR3aa: CASSLAGGNEKLFF

v_gene: TRBV19
CDR3aa: CASSLGQGRHEQYF

v_gene: TRBV7-6
CDR3aa: CASSLVTEIGGQNTGELFF

v_gene: TRBV9
CDR3aa: CASSVVGDGELFF

v_gene: TRBV19
CDR3aa: CASSIDWDSFYGYTF

v_gene: TRBV9
CDR3aa: CASSVRQEGGGGYTF

v_gene: TRBV5-1
CDR3aa: CASDTGQGTKEQYF